This is a list of T cell receptor beta chains from one sample in a study of blood T cell repertoires in COVID-19. Sequencing was performed with immunoSEQ multiplex PCR; in TCRdb, only in-frame clones are kept and a portion is missing. The top ten hold about 4% of the sample, which has approximately 240,000 clones, 84% seen once. Sequencing was carried out using peripheral blood. These receptors were obtained from a man aged 50-60 years with acute or convalescent COVID-19. CDR3s include the opening cysteine and the closing phenylalanine or tryptophan. A D gene is named only where the DNA matches it firmly. Not every row has a clone size; where given, it reads once, few, many or a size class.

cdr3_nt: TGTGCCAGCAGCCAAGGAGCCGGGGAGCTGTTTTTT
cdr3_aa: CASSQGAGELFF
j_call: TRBJ2-2
v_call: TRBV11-3
clone_size: NA
d_call: NA

cdr3_nt: TGCGCCAGCAGCCAAGATCTTGGCGGAGGGTTGAGGCATCAGCCCCAGCATTTT
cdr3_aa: CASSQDLGGGLRHQPQHF
j_call: TRBJ1-5
v_call: TRBV4-1
clone_size: NA
d_call: NA

cdr3_nt: TGCGCCAGCAGCAGACAGACAGGGACGGGAAACACCATATATTTT
cdr3_aa: CASSRQTGTGNTIYF
j_call: TRBJ1-3
v_call: TRBV5-1
clone_size: few
d_call: TRBD1

cdr3_nt: TGTGCCAGCAGCTCATATGGGGAGGACTATGGCTACACCTTC
cdr3_aa: CASSSYGEDYGYTF
j_call: TRBJ1-2
v_call: TRBV9
clone_size: NA
d_call: NA

cdr3_nt: TGTGCCAGCAGCGGGACAGGGGCCCCCAATCAGCCCCAGCATTTT
cdr3_aa: CASSGTGAPNQPQHF
j_call: TRBJ1-5
v_call: TRBV9
clone_size: many
d_call: TRBD1

cdr3_nt: TGTGCCAGCAGCGCTACACAGGGCTTAGCTGGAAACACCATATATTTT
cdr3_aa: CASSATQGLAGNTIYF
j_call: TRBJ1-3
v_call: TRBV9
clone_size: NA
d_call: NA

cdr3_nt: TGCGCCAGCAGCTTGGTTACGAGCTCCTACGAGCAGTACTTC
cdr3_aa: CASSLVTSSYEQYF
j_call: TRBJ2-7
v_call: TRBV5-1
clone_size: NA
d_call: NA

cdr3_nt: TGTGCCATCAGTGAGGGGGAGAATGAGCAGTTCTTC
cdr3_aa: CAISEGENEQFF
j_call: TRBJ2-1
v_call: TRBV10-3
clone_size: few
d_call: NA

cdr3_nt: TGCGCCAGCAGCAGGGACAGGGCAATGAACACTGAAGCTTTCTTT
cdr3_aa: CASSRDRAMNTEAFF
j_call: TRBJ1-1
v_call: TRBV5-1
clone_size: NA
d_call: TRBD1

cdr3_nt: TGTGCCAGCAGCCCTGCGGGATTCTACGAGCAGTACTTC
cdr3_aa: CASSPAGFYEQYF
j_call: TRBJ2-7
v_call: TRBV9
clone_size: NA
d_call: NA

cdr3_nt: TGTGCCAGCTCGGAGGGTCTCAAGGAGACCCAGTACTTC
cdr3_aa: CASSEGLKETQYF
j_call: TRBJ2-5
v_call: TRBV2
clone_size: NA
d_call: NA

cdr3_nt: TGTGCCTGGAGGAGACAGGGGGCGATTACCGGGGAGCTGTTTTTT
cdr3_aa: CAWRRQGAITGELFF
j_call: TRBJ2-2
v_call: TRBV30
clone_size: NA
d_call: TRBD1

cdr3_nt: TGTGCCAGCAGATTACTAGCGGGGGTGTCGGGGGAGCTGTTTTTT
cdr3_aa: CASRLLAGVSGELFF
j_call: TRBJ2-2
v_call: TRBV27
clone_size: NA
d_call: TRBD2

cdr3_nt: TGTGCCAGCAGCGTGAGAGATGGCAATCAGCCCCAGCATTTT
cdr3_aa: CASSVRDGNQPQHF
j_call: TRBJ1-5
v_call: TRBV9
clone_size: once
d_call: NA

cdr3_nt: TGTGCCAGCAAGAGGGACAGACGAGAGTACAATGAGCAGTTCTTC
cdr3_aa: CASKRDRREYNEQFF
j_call: TRBJ2-1
v_call: TRBV6-5
clone_size: NA
d_call: TRBD1

cdr3_nt: TGTGCCAGCAGCTTAACTAGCGGCCTCAACACAGATACGCAGTATTTT
cdr3_aa: CASSLTSGLNTDTQYF
j_call: TRBJ2-3
v_call: TRBV7-3
clone_size: NA
d_call: NA

cdr3_nt: TGTGCCAGCAGTTTATCGGGGAGCGGGTACGAGCAGTACTTC
cdr3_aa: CASSLSGSGYEQYF
j_call: TRBJ2-7
v_call: TRBV27
clone_size: many
d_call: NA

cdr3_nt: TGTGCCAGCAGCCCCCGCTTAGCCGAAAAACTGTTTTTT
cdr3_aa: CASSPRLAEKLFF
j_call: TRBJ1-4
v_call: TRBV7-2
clone_size: NA
d_call: NA

cdr3_nt: TGCGCCAGCAGCCAGGTTGCCGGGACAGGGGATTCACCCCTCCACTTT
cdr3_aa: CASSQVAGTGDSPLHF
j_call: TRBJ1-6
v_call: TRBV4-1
clone_size: once
d_call: TRBD1

cdr3_nt: TGTGCCAGCGGTGATACAGGGCTTAATGAGCAGTTCTTC
cdr3_aa: CASGDTGLNEQFF
j_call: TRBJ2-1
v_call: TRBV28
clone_size: NA
d_call: NA

cdr3_nt: TGCGCCAGCAGCTTGGCCCCTGGGACAGATACCTACGAGCAGTACTTC
cdr3_aa: CASSLAPGTDTYEQYF
j_call: TRBJ2-7
v_call: TRBV5-1
clone_size: NA
d_call: TRBD1

cdr3_nt: TGTGCCAGCAGTCCACAGGGGGATGGCTACACCTTC
cdr3_aa: CASSPQGDGYTF
j_call: TRBJ1-2
v_call: TRBV27
clone_size: NA
d_call: TRBD1

cdr3_nt: TGTGCCAGCAGTTACCTCCTAGTTGGGCAGTACTTC
cdr3_aa: CASSYLLVGQYF
j_call: TRBJ2-7
v_call: TRBV6-5
clone_size: NA
d_call: NA